This T cell receptor (beta chain) was identified in a study of PD-L1 blockade in urothelial cancer. Time point indicated: pretreatment peripheral blood. Method: immunoSEQ multiplex PCR; TCRdb's copy keeps in-frame clones and lacks some. The sample has tens of thousands of clones, around four fifths seen once. The starting material was PBMCs, obtained around atezolizumab (anti-PD-L1) treatment. This clonotype originated in a man aged 35 to 55 with urothelial cancer.

This CDR3 reads CASSLEQVPTEAFF. DNA of the CDR3: TGTGCCAGCAGCCTGGAACAGGTCCCCACTGAAGCTTTCTTT. The gene calls are TRBV5-5 and TRBJ1-1, with a possible D match to TRBD1 (5 bases). Trimming took off 4 bases at V and 4 bases at J, with 14 bases between the two ends. This CDR3 region has 14 residues. In germline, CDR1 is SGHKS, CDR2 YYEKEE (reference sequence).